This T cell receptor beta chain was recorded in a study of T-cell reconstitution after alpha-beta-depleted transplantation in children. Study-wide findings and caveats: Expanded graft clones numbering several hundred reportedly gave rise to alpha-beta T cells about two months after transplant.

This CDR3 contains 15 residues. Trimming removed 1 base from V and 4 bases from J, with 12 bases in between. Per the germline V gene, CDR1 is MGHRA and CDR2 is YSYEKL. This clonotype was found many times. The target antigen is unknown. Using unique molecular identifiers, the investigators prepared the TCRbeta library. TCRdb used MiXCR to reprocess the PCR reads, holding one entry per CDR3 protein. Of roughly 150,000 distinct CDR3 sequences in the sample, 11% were seen once. Sample: PBMCs, taken before TCRalphabeta/CD19-depleted stem cell transplant. The source of this sequence is a boy younger than 10 with acute myeloid leukemia, due to receive a stem cell transplant. This chain connects TRBV4-1 to TRBJ2-3, with D unresolved. Here the CDR3 DNA reads TGCGCCAGCAGCCAAGCTAATATAGGTGCAGATACGCAGTATTTT. Protein: CASSQANIGADTQYF.